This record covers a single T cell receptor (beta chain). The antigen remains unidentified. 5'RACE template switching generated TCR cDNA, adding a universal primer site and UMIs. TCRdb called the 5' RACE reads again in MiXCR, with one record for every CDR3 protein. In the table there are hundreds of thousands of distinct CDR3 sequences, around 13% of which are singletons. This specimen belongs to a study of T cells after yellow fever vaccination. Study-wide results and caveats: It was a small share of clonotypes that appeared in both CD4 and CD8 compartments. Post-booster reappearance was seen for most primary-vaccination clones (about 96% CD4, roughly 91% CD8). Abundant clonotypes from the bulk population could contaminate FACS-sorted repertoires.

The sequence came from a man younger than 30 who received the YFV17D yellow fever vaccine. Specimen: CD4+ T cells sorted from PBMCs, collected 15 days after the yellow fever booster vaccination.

The CDR3 coding sequence is TGTGCCAGCAGCAAAAATGTCGAGGGGCAAGAGACCCAGTACTTC. Its protein product is CASSKNVEGQETQYF. The chain combines TRBV9 with TRBJ2-5, with D perhaps TRBD1 or TRBD2 (5 bases each). The germline CDR1 and CDR2 sequences are SGDLS and YYNGEE. The CDR3 is 15 residues long. The V end was cut by 4 bases, the J end by 2 bases, with 15 bases between.